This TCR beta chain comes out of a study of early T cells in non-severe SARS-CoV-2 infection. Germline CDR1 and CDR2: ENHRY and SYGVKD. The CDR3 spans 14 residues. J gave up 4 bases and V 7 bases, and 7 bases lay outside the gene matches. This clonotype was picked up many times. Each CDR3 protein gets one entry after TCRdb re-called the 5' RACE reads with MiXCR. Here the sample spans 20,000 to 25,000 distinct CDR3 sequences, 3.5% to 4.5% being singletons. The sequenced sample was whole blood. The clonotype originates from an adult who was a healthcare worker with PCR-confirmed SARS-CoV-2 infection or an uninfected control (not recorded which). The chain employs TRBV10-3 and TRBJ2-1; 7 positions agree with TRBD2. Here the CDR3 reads CAIKRDSQYNEQFF. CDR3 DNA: TGTGCCATCAAGCGGGATTCCCAATACAATGAGCAGTTCTTC.